This T cell receptor (beta chain) was recovered during a study of blood T cell repertoires in COVID-19. Study as a whole: The United States, Italy and Spain supplied acute and convalescent COVID-19 samples. T cells, B-cell-depleted T cells, or PBMCs supplied cDNA or gDNA.

In the original analysis: Cell counts per sample came from amplifying reference gene primers. The assay was immunoSEQ multiplex PCR, and TCRdb's table has in-frame clones only and misses some. D and trimming come from the DNA, and the V and J calls and clone size come from that table. The sample holds 140,000 to 150,000 clones, roughly 87% seen once. V lost 4 bases, J lost 3 bases, and 8 bases stayed unmatched. The CDR3 extends over 15 amino acids. The V gene's germline CDR1 is SGHRS and CDR2 YFSETQ. Sequencing was performed on peripheral blood. The V and J genes are TRBV5-1 and TRBJ1-1; TRBD1 matches at 8 bases. The receptor was isolated from a woman aged 50 to 60 with acute or convalescent COVID-19. CDR3 DNA sequence: TGCGCCAGCAGCGAGATCCAGGGGGCCGACACTGAAGCTTTCTTT. Translating gives CASSEIQGADTEAFF.